Below, one TCR beta chain is given with its context. Its antigen is still unknown. The data were taken from a study of cytomegalovirus exposure and HLA in healthy donors. Overall study findings and caveats: The study designated 150 or so TCR beta chains cytomegalovirus-associated. The TCR clusters that emerged in the first cohort tended, a later analysis found, to co-occur in the approximately 110 validation repertoires.

The CDR3 runs 16 residues. Trimming cost V 0 bases and J 7 bases; bases outside gene matches: 9. CDR1 is LGHNA and CDR2 is YNFKEQ in the germline V gene. TCRdb keeps only in-frame clones here, not all; method: immunoSEQ multiplex PCR. In the table there are around 190,000 clones, 85% of which are singletons. The chain joins TRBV4-2 to TRBJ2-3; 8 bases agree with TRBD2. This sequence was found in a young man in good health and CMV-seropositive. Sequencing was done on a sample of PBMCs. CDR3 DNA sequence: TGTGCCAGCAGCCAAGAAAGGGAAGCGGGGGCCCATACGCAGTATTTT. Translated, it gives CASSQEREAGAHTQYF.